This paragraph reports one T cell receptor (beta chain). Its antigen is not known. Amplification used 60 Vbeta primers and 13 Jbeta primers. Some clones are missing from TCRdb's copy, which holds only in-frame ones; the method was immunoSEQ multiplex PCR. The top ten hold 2.5% to 3.5% of the sample, which has over 100,000 clones, roughly 78% seen once. In germline, CDR1 is SGHRS, CDR2 YFSETQ. The CDR3 has 16 amino acids. The V segment lost 0 bases and the J segment 5 bases; nucleotides outside the gene matches: 6. The data were taken from a study of cytomegalovirus exposure and HLA in healthy donors. At the level of the study: Most genotyped donors, 65% to 85% of 300 to 400, had Caucasian-associated genetic ancestry.

Whole-study results and caveats: Rates of TCR association differed by HLA locus in a later analysis, with DRB1 highest and HLA-C lowest. Beyond CMV serostatus, there was no information to go on about immune exposure. Previous analysis showed most TCR beta V segments were productive about 90% or about 30% of the time.

The TCR comes from a woman aged 25 to 39 in good health and CMV-seropositive. The chain joins TRBV5-1 to TRBJ2-2, with 8 bases matching TRBD2. Sample: PBMCs. In DNA, the CDR3 is TGCGCCAGCAGCTTGGACGGGGGGGCCGAGACCGGGGAGCTGTTTTTT. Translation gives CASSLDGGAETGELFF.